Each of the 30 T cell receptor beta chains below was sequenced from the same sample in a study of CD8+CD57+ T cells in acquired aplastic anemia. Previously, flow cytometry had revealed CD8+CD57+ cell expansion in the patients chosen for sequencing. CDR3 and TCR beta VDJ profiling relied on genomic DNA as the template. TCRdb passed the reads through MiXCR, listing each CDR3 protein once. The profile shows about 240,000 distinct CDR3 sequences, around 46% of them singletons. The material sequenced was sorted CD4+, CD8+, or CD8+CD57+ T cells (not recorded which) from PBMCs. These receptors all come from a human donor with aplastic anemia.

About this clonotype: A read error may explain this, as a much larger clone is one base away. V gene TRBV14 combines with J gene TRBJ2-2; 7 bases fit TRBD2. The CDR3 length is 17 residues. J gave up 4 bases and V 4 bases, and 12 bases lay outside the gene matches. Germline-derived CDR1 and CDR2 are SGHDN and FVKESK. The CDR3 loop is CASSRPRAGDGTGELFF. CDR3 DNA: TGTGCCAGCAGCCGTCCTCGTGCGGGGGACGGCACCGGGGAGCTGTTTTTT.

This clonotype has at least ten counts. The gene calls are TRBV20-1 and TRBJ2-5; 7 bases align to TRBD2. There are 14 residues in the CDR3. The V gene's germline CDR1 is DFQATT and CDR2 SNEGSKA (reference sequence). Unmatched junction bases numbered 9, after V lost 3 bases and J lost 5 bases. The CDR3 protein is CSASVGRESETQYF. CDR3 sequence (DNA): TGCAGTGCTAGTGTCGGGCGGGAGTCGGAGACCCAGTACTTC.

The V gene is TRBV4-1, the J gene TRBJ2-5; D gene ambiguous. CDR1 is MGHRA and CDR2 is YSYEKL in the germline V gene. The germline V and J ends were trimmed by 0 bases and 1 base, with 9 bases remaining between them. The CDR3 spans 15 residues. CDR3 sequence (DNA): TGCGCCAGCAGCCAAGATGTGGAGCGCCAAGAGACCCAGTACTTC. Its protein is CASSQDVERQETQYF.

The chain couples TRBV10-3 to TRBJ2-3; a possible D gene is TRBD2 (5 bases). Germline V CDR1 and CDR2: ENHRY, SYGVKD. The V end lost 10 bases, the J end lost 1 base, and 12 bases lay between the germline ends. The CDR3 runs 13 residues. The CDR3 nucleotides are TGTGCCACGAAGCTGGAGGGCACAGATACGCAGTATTTT. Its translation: CATKLEGTDTQYF.

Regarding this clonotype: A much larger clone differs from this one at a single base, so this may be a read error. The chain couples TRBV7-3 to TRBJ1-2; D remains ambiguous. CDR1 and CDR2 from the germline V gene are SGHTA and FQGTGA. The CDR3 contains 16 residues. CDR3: CANSPPVGEKLMGYTF. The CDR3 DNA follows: TGTGCCAACAGCCCCCCAGTCGGGGAGAAATTAATGGGCTACACCTTC. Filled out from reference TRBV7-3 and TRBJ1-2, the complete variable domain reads GAGVSQTPSNKVTEKGKYVELRCDPISGHTALYWYRQSLGQGPEFLIYFQGTGAADDSGLPNDRFFAVRPEGSVSTLKIQRTERGDSAVYLCANSPPVGEKLMGYTFGSGTRLTVV.

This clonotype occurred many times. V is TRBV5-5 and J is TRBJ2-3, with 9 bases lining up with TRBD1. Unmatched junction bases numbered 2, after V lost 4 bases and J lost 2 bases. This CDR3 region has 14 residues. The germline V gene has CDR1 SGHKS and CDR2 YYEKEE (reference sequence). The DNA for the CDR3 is TGTGCCAGCAGCGGGACAGGGTCCACAGATACGCAGTATTTT. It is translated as CASSGTGSTDTQYF.

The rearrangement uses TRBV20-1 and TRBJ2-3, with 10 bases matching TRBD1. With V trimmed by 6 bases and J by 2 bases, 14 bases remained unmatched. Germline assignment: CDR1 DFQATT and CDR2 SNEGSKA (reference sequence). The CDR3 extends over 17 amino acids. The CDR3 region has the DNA TGCAGTGCCCTGATTCTAGGGACAGGGGAAAACACAGATACGCAGTATTTT. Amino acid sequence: CSALILGTGENTDTQYF.

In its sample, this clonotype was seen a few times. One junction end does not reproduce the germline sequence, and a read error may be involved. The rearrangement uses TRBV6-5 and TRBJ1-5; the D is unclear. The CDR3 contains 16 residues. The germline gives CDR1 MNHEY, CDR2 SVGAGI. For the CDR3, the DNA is TGTGCCAGCAGTGACTCTTGGGGAGTCCCCAATCAGCCCCAGCATTTT. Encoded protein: CASSDSWGVPNQPQHF.

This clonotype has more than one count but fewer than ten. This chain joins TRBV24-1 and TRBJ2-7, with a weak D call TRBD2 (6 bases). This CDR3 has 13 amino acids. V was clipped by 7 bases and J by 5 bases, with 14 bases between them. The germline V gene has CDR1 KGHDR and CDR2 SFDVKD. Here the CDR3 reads CATRNGGGDEQYF. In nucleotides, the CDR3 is TGTGCCACCAGAAACGGCGGAGGGGACGAGCAGTACTTC.

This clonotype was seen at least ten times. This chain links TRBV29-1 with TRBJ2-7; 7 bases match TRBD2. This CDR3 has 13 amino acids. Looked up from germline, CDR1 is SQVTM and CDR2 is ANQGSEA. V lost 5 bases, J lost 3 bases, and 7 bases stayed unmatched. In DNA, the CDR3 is TGCAGCGTTCGGACCGGGGGGTTCTACGAGCAGTACTTC. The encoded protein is CSVRTGGFYEQYF.

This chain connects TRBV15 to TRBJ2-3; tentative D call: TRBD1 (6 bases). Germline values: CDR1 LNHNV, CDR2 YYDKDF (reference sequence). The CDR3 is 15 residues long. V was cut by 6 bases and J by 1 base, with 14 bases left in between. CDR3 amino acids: CATSDLPGGTDTQYF. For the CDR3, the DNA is TGTGCCACCAGTGATTTGCCAGGGGGCACAGATACGCAGTATTTT.

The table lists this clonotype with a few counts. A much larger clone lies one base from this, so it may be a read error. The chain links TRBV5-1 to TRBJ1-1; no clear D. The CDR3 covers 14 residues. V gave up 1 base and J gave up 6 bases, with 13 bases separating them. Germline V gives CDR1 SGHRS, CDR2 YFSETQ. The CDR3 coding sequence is TGCGCCAGCAGCTTGCCCGCTTCTCGGGCTGAAGCTTTCTTT. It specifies CASSLPASRAEAFF.

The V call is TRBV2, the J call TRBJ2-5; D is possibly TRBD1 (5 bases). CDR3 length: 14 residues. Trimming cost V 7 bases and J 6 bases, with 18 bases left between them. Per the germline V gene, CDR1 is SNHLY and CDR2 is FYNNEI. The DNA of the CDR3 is TGTGCCAGCACCTGGGAACAGGTCGGGCAGACCCAGTACTTC. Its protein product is CASTWEQVGQTQYF.

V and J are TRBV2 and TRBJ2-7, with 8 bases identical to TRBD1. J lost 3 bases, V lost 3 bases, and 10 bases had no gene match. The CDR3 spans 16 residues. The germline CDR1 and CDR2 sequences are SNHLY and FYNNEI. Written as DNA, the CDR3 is TGTGCCAGCAGTGACGCTGGACAGGGAAGATACTACGAGCAGTACTTC. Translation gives CASSDAGQGRYYEQYF.

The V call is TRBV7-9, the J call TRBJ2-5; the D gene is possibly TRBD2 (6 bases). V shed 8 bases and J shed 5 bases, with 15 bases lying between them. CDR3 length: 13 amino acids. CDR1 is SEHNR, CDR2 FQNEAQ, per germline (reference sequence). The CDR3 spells CASAGTPGETQYF. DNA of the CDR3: TGTGCCAGCGCGGGGACCCCGGGTGAGACCCAGTACTTC.

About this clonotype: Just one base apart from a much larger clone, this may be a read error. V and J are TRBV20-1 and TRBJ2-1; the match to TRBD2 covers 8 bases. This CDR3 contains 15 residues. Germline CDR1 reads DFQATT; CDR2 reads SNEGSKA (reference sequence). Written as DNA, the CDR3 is TGCGGTGCTAGAGGAGTAGCGGGGACCTACAATGAGCAGTTCTTC. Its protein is CGARGVAGTYNEQFF.

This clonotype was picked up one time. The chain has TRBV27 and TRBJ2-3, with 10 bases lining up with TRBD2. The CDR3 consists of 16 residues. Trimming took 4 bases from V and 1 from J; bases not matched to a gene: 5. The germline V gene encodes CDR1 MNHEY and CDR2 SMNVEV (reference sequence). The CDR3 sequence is CASSYGTSARTDTQYF. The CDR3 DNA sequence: TGTGCCAGCAGTTATGGGACTAGCGCTCGCACAGATACGCAGTATTTT.

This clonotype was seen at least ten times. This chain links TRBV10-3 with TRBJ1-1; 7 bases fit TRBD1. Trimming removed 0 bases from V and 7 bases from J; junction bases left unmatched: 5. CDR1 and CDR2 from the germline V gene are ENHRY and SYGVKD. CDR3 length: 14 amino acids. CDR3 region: CAISESPGGFEAFF. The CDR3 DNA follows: TGTGCCATCAGTGAGTCCCCAGGGGGATTTGAAGCTTTCTTT.

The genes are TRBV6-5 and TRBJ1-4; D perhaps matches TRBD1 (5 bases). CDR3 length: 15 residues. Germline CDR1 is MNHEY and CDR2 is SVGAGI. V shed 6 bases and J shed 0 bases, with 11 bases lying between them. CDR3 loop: CASSFGRATNEKLFF. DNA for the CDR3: TGTGCCAGCAGCTTCGGCAGGGCAACTAATGAAAAACTGTTTTTT.

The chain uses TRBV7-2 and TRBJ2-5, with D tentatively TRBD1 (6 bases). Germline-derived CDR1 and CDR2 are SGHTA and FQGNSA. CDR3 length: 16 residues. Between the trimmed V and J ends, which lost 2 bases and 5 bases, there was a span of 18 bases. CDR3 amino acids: CASSLTGRGWGETQYF. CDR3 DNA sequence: TGTGCCAGCAGCTTAACAGGCAGGGGATGGGGGGAGACCCAGTACTTC. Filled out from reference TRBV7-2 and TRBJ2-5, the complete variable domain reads GAGVSQSPSNKVTEKGKDVELRCDPISGHTALYWYRQSLGQGLEFLIYFQGNSAPDKSGLPSDRFSAERTGGSVSTLTIQRTQQEDSAVYLCASSLTGRGWGETQYFGPGTRLLVL.

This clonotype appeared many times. CDR3: CASSELGQGENYGYTF. The DNA of the CDR3 is TGTGCCAGCAGCGAATTGGGACAGGGGGAGAACTATGGCTACACCTTC. This rearrangement joins TRBV7-9 to TRBJ1-2; TRBD1 aligns across 11 bases. CDR3 length: 16 residues. Losses at the gene ends were 5 bases for V and 2 bases for J; bases not matched to a gene: 7. Germline-derived CDR1 and CDR2 are SEHNR and FQNEAQ (reference sequence).

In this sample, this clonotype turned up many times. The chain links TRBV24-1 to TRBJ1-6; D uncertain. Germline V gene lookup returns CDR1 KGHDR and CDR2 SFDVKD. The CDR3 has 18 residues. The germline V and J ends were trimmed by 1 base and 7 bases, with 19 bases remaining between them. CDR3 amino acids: CATSDFCASCRKNSPLHF. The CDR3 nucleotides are TGTGCCACCAGTGATTTTTGTGCGTCTTGTCGGAAAAATTCACCCCTCCACTTT.

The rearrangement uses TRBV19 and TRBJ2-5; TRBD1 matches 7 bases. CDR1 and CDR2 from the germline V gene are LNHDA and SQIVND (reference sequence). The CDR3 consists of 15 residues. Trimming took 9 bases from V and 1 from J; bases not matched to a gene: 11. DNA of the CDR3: TGTGCCAGCAGCCAAGCCCCAGGGGGCCAAGAGACCCAGTACTTC. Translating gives CASSQAPGGQETQYF.

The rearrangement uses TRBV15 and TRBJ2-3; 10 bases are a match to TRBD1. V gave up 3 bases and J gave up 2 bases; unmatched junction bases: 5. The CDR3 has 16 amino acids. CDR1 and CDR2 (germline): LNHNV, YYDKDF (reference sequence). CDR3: CATSSSGTGDTDTQYF. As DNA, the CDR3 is TGTGCCACCAGCAGTTCCGGGACAGGGGACACAGATACGCAGTATTTT.

Here the CDR3 DNA reads TGCAGCGTTGATAACGGGGCGGATGGCTACACCTTC. Protein product: CSVDNGADGYTF. This chain joins TRBV29-1 and TRBJ1-2; weak D call: TRBD1 (5 bases). Trimming pared 3 bases from V and 6 bases from J, leaving 11 bases between. Germline V gives CDR1 SQVTM, CDR2 ANQGSEA. CDR3 length: 12 amino acids.

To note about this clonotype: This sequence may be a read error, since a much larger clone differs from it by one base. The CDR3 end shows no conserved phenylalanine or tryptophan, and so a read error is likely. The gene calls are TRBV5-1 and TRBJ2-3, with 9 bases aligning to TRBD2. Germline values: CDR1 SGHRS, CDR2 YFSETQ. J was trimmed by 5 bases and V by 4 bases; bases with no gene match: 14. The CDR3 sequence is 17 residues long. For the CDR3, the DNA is TGCGCCAGCAGCCAAGATAGGGCGGCGGGAGGGGTAGATACGCAGTATCTT. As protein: CASSQDRAAGGVDTQYL.

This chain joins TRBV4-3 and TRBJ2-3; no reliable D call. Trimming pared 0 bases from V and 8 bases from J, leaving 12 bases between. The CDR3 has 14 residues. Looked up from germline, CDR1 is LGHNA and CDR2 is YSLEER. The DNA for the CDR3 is TGCGCCAGCAGCCAAGAAGTCGGAATAGCTACGCAGTATTTT. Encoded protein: CASSQEVGIATQYF.

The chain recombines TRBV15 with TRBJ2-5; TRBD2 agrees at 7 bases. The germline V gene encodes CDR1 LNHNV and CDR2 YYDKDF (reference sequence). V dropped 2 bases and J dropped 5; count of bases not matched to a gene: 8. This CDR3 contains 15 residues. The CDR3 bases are TGTGCCACCAGCAGATCCGGGGCGGGGGTGGAGACCCAGTACTTC. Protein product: CATSRSGAGVETQYF.

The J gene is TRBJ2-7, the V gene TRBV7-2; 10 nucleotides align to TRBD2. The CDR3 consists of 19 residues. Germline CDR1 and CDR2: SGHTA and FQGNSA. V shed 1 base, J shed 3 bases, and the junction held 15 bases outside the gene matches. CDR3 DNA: TGTGCCAGCAGCTTAGGGAAGATTAGGGCTAGCGGGGGTGGCTACGAGCAGTACTTC. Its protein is CASSLGKIRASGGGYEQYF.

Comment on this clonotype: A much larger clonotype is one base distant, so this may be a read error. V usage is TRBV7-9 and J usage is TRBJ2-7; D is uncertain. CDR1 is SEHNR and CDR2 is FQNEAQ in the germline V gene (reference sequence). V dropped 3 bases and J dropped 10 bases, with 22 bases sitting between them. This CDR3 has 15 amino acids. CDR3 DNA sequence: TGTGCCAGCAGCTTGGTATTTTCGAGGCAGGCGGTCCAGTACTTC. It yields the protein CASSLVFSRQAVQYF.